One sample yielded the 7 T cell receptor beta chains listed below, sequenced in a study of blood T cell repertoires in COVID-19 (dated by TCRdb to 2020 to 2022). The method was the immunoSEQ multiplex PCR assay. TCRdb retrieved this table from immuneACCESS and kept in-frame rearrangements only. Not all clones are present; in checked studies, unresolved V genes account for under half, and no reason is known for the remainder. The sample includes some 6,400 clones, with about 79% observed a single time. The top ten clonotypes cover under 15% of the sample. The sequencing sample was made of peripheral blood. Receptors were obtained from a human donor with active COVID-19. The donor label of this sample is uncertain.

The chain joins TRBV4-3 to TRBJ2-7, with D possibly matching TRBD1 (6 bases). There are 12 residues in the CDR3. CDR1 and CDR2 from the germline V gene are LGHNA and YSLEER. V was cut by 3 bases and J by 6 bases, with 9 bases left in between. The CDR3 DNA follows: TGCGCCAGCAGCCAGGGGGCAGGCGAGCAGTACTTC. It translates to CASSQGAGEQYF.

The chain recombines TRBV10-1 with TRBJ2-7; the D gene is possibly TRBD2 (5 bases). The germline V gene encodes CDR1 WNHNN and CDR2 SYGVQD (reference sequence). The CDR3 is 13 amino acids. Deletions cut 10 bases from V and 9 bases from J, with 22 bases between. The CDR3 reads CATRREASNVQYF. CDR3 nucleotide sequence: TGCGCCACCAGACGCGAGGCTAGCAATGTGCAGTACTTC.

This chain links TRBV18 with TRBJ1-5, with a weak D call TRBD1 (6 bases). Between the trimmed V and J ends, which lost 3 bases and 4 bases, there was a span of 10 bases. Germline V gene lookup returns CDR1 KGHSH and CDR2 LQKENI. CDR3 length: 14 residues. DNA of the CDR3: TGTGCCAGCTCACCGGGGGGGCTGAATCAGCCCCAGCATTTT. Translation gives CASSPGGLNQPQHF.

The gene calls are TRBV7-6 and TRBJ2-3; 11 bases match TRBD1. Germline V gives CDR1 SGHVS, CDR2 FNYEAQ. The length of the CDR3 is 18 residues. V gave up 2 bases and J gave up 4 bases; unmatched junction bases: 11. Here the CDR3 reads CASSLYVKPGQGADTQYF. The CDR3 DNA is TGTGCCAGCAGCTTATATGTGAAGCCGGGACAGGGGGCAGATACGCAGTATTTT.

This rearrangement joins TRBV19 to TRBJ1-1, with D hard to call. The CDR3 is 13 amino acids. Germline CDR1 is LNHDA and CDR2 is SQIVND (reference sequence). Trimming removed 5 bases at V and 4 bases at J, with 11 bases between. The CDR3 DNA follows: TGTGCCAGTAGTCGTAGGGAGGGCACTGAAGCTTTCTTT. Amino acids: CASSRREGTEAFF.

V usage is TRBV5-8 and J usage is TRBJ2-7; 8 nucleotides agree with TRBD2. CDR3 length: 17 amino acids. Germline CDR1 and CDR2: SGHTS and YDEGEE. Trimming removed 1 base from V and 2 bases from J; junction bases left unmatched: 11. The CDR3 reads CASSLWVAGSSAYEQYF. Here the CDR3 DNA reads TGTGCCAGCAGCTTGTGGGTAGCGGGATCTTCCGCCTACGAGCAGTACTTC.

The chain couples TRBV6-1 to TRBJ2-5, with D perhaps matching TRBD2 (6 bases). V lost 3 bases and J lost 2, with 19 bases in between. Germline assignment: CDR1 MNHNS and CDR2 SASEGT. The CDR3 is made up of 17 amino acids. The chain's CDR3 is CASSDLLRGRGQETQYF. The CDR3 bases are TGTGCCAGCAGTGACCTTCTTAGAGGGCGGGGTCAAGAGACCCAGTACTTC.